This T cell receptor (beta chain) is drawn from a study of blood T cell repertoires in COVID-19. The table came from immunoSEQ multiplex PCR; TCRdb's copy has only in-frame clones and leaves some out. Of 140,000 or so clones in the sample, more than 75% were seen once. V dropped 3 bases and J dropped 4; count of bases not matched to a gene: 4. Germline loops: CDR1 LNHNV, CDR2 YYDKDF (reference sequence). The CDR3 loop spans 15 amino acids. This clone came up once. This TCR was recovered from a human donor in a cohort sampled during active COVID-19. The material sequenced was peripheral blood. The rearrangement joins TRBV15 to TRBJ1-4; 8 bases align to TRBD1. DNA for the CDR3: TGTGCCACCAGCAGCCGGACAGGGTATAATGAAAAACTGTTTTTT. It encodes CATSSRTGYNEKLFF.